This T cell receptor (beta chain) was documented in a study of blood T cell repertoires in COVID-19. Study information: From T cells, B-cell-depleted T cells, or PBMCs came the material, which was cDNA or gDNA.

Under the authors' procedure: Estimated nucleated cell counts came from reference gene primer amplification. Profiling relied on immunoSEQ multiplex PCR, and the TCRdb table lists in-frame clones only, not all of them. The V and J calls and clone size are taken from that table; D and trimming were inferred from the DNA. The sample lists 70,000 or so clones, 90% occurring once. CDR1 is LNHDA, CDR2 SQIVND, per germline (reference sequence). This CDR3 comprises 13 residues. Trimming took off 5 bases at V and 4 bases at J, with 9 bases between the two ends. The gene calls are TRBV19 and TRBJ2-1; no clear D gene. Sequenced input: peripheral blood. This TCR was sampled from a human donor in a cohort sampled during active COVID-19. The CDR3 here is CASSPSQYNEQFF. The CDR3 nucleotides read TGTGCCAGTAGTCCCTCCCAGTACAATGAGCAGTTCTTC.